The 9 T cell receptor beta chains reported below all come from one sample, sequenced in a study of OX40 agonist ivuxolimab in advanced cancers. The protocol was immunoSEQ multiplex PCR, while the TCRdb copy is restricted to in-frame clones and leaves out a portion. Of tens of thousands of clones listed, roughly 90% are singletons. The sequencing here drew on CD4+ or CD8+ T cells sorted from blood, taken in a trial of the OX40 agonist ivuxolimab. The receptors shown here come from an adult with an advanced solid tumor such as melanoma, head and neck, liver or kidney cancer.

The V and J genes are TRBV9 and TRBJ1-6; 9 bases map to TRBD1. Germline loops: CDR1 SGDLS, CDR2 YYNGEE. V was clipped by 2 bases and J by 9 bases; unmatched bases: 3. This CDR3 region has 14 residues. CDR3 amino acids: CASSVTGGLSPLHF. CDR3 in DNA: TGTGCCAGCAGCGTCACAGGGGGCCTTTCACCCCTCCACTTT. Using reference TRBV9 and TRBJ1-6 for the parts outside the CDR3, the full variable domain is DSGVTQTPKHLITATGQRVTLRCSPRSGDLSVYWYQQSLDQGLQFLIQYYNGEERAKGNILERFSAQQFPDLHSELNLSSLELGDSALYFCASSVTGGLSPLHFGNGTRLTVT.

This clone was detected once. The J gene is TRBJ2-2, the V gene TRBV19; 10 bases align to TRBD1. V lost 2 bases and J lost 5; bases outside the gene matches: 5. Germline V lookup: CDR1 LNHDA, CDR2 SQIVND (reference sequence). This CDR3 spans 16 amino acids. The CDR3 loop reads CASSISGQGWTGELFF. CDR3 coding DNA: TGTGCCAGTAGTATATCGGGACAGGGGTGGACCGGGGAGCTGTTTTTT.

The chain carries TRBV9 and TRBJ1-1; D is uncertain. V was clipped by 0 bases and J by 0 bases, with 9 bases between them. Germline assignment: CDR1 SGDLS and CDR2 YYNGEE. CDR3 length: 15 amino acids. CDR3 in DNA: TGTGCCAGCAGCGTAGCCGGCAGGTTGAACACTGAAGCTTTCTTT. It yields the protein CASSVAGRLNTEAFF.

The chain carries TRBV19 and TRBJ2-7, with D uncertain. Trimming removed 4 bases at V and 2 bases at J, with 9 bases between. Germline CDR1 is LNHDA and CDR2 is SQIVND (reference sequence). This CDR3 region has 13 residues. This chain's CDR3 is CASSSASTYEQYF. CDR3 nucleotides: TGTGCCAGTAGTAGTGCCTCTACCTACGAGCAGTACTTC.

The rearrangement uses TRBV27 and TRBJ2-1, with 9 bases aligning to TRBD2. The CDR3 sequence is 12 residues long. Germline V CDR1 and CDR2: MNHEY, SMNVEV (reference sequence). V lost 1 base to trimming and J lost 15 bases; unmatched junction nucleotides: 4. CDR3 in amino acids: CASSLLGTSWFF. CDR3 coding DNA: TGTGCCAGCAGTTTATTGGGGACTAGCTGGTTCTTC.

V is TRBV30 and J is TRBJ1-1, with 7 bases lining up with TRBD1. Germline CDR1 is GTSNPN and CDR2 is SVGIG (reference sequence). There are 14 residues in the CDR3. The ends lost 4 bases at V and 3 bases at J; junction bases unmatched: 8. The DNA for the CDR3 is TGTGCCTGGACCCCGACAGGGTATTACACTGAAGCTTTCTTT. Its protein product is CAWTPTGYYTEAFF.

The rearrangement joins TRBV19 to TRBJ2-1, with 10 positions matching TRBD2. V was clipped by 4 bases and J by 1 base; unmatched bases: 10. Per germline, CDR1 LNHDA and CDR2 SQIVND (reference sequence). This CDR3 comprises 18 residues. CDR3 sequence: CASSSTLAGVVSYNEQFF. The CDR3 region has the DNA TGTGCCAGTAGTAGCACCCTAGCGGGAGTGGTGTCCTACAATGAGCAGTTCTTC.

The chain employs TRBV5-1 and TRBJ2-7; D perhaps matches TRBD1 (5 bases). CDR1 is SGHRS and CDR2 is YFSETQ in the germline V gene. CDR3 length: 14 residues. Trimming removed 1 base from V and 3 bases from J, with 11 bases in between. CDR3 nucleotide sequence: TGCGCCAGCAGCTTGTCGCCAGGGCACTACGAGCAGTACTTC. Its translation is CASSLSPGHYEQYF.

The chain recombines TRBV7-2 with TRBJ1-1, with TRBD1 as a possible D gene (6 bases). Trimming cost V 3 bases and J 6 bases, with 14 bases left between them. Germline assignment: CDR1 SGHTA and CDR2 FQGNSA. The CDR3 is made up of 14 amino acids. CDR3 protein: CASSFNRVGPEAFF. The DNA for the CDR3 is TGTGCCAGCAGCTTTAACAGGGTCGGGCCTGAAGCTTTCTTT.